The clone carrying this T cell receptor (beta chain) showed up just a few times. Antigen unknown. This sample is part of a study of blood T cells in healthy people across ages. Whole-study findings and limits: A roughly linear age-dependent decrease characterized TCR beta diversity per million T cells. Comparison with aged donors showed that long-lived donors had more naive CD4+ cells and higher diversity.

V lost 7 bases and J lost 5, with 11 bases in between. The CDR3 totals 12 residues. Germline values: CDR1 MNHEY, CDR2 SVGEGT. Alongside a J-beta primer mix, a sample-barcoded 5' primer served in a second PCR lasting roughly 6 to 12 cycles. TCRdb re-called the 5' RACE reads with MiXCR, one entry per CDR3 protein. The table lists about 900,000 distinct CDR3 sequences, 45% to 50% of them singletons, with around 15% in the top ten. This rearrangement joins TRBV6-2 or TRBV6-3 to TRBJ2-5; possibly TRBD2 for D (5 bases). The specimen sequenced was blood. The sequence derives from a man younger than 45 in good health. The CDR3 coding sequence is TGTGCCAGCATGGACCCGGGGGAGACCCAGTACTTC. Amino acid sequence: CASMDPGETQYF.